These 8 T cell receptor beta chains were all obtained from the same sample, sequenced in a study of regulatory T cells in long-lasting Graves disease. As for time point: newly diagnosed GD, antithyroid drugs for less than 3 months. Preparation of the TCR library used RNA extracted from PBMCs. According to the study, TCR beta libraries were built with iRepertoire HTBI primers and CDR3-region Arm-PCR. TCRdb called the multiplex PCR reads again in MiXCR, with one record for every CDR3 protein. The table lists 400,000 to 500,000 distinct CDR3 sequences, about 17% of them singletons. This sample also belongs to another study, concerning T cells in Graves' hyperthyroidism and ophthalmopathy.

Sequenced material: peripheral blood mononuclear cells (PBMCs), taken at new diagnosis, from a patient treated with antithyroid drugs. The receptors derive from a woman in her thirties with Graves disease.

This clonotype has more than one count but fewer than ten. V usage is TRBV3-1 and J usage is TRBJ2-1; no firm D call. Trimming left V 0 bases short and J 0 bases short, with 9 bases between. The CDR3 contains 16 residues. Germline lookup yields CDR1 LGHDT and CDR2 YNNKEL (reference sequence). DNA for the CDR3: TGTGCCAGCAGCCAAGAAGGACGGAGCTCCTACAATGAGCAGTTCTTC. This gives the protein CASSQEGRSSYNEQFF.

This clonotype was counted ten times or more. The chain employs TRBV6-1 and TRBJ2-3; D is perhaps TRBD2 (6 bases). Trimming removed 3 bases from V and 11 bases from J, with 18 bases in between. The CDR3 consists of 14 residues. CDR1 MNHNS and CDR2 SASEGT come from the germline V gene. The DNA for the CDR3 is TGTGCCAGCAGTGATCTCCGGGACTTTGGGGGGCAGTATTTT. It is translated as CASSDLRDFGGQYF.

This clonotype was recorded many times. This chain links TRBV7-2 with TRBJ2-1; D is perhaps TRBD2 (6 bases). V was clipped by 5 bases and J by 10 bases, with 15 bases between them. In germline, CDR1 is SGHTA, CDR2 FQGNSA. The CDR3 is 13 residues long. The CDR3 loop reads CASSLLAADEQFF. CDR3 DNA: TGTGCCAGCAGCCTATTAGCGGCGGACGAGCAGTTCTTC.

In this sample, this clonotype turned up a few times. The chain is built from TRBV5-1 and TRBJ1-1, with 7 bases lining up with TRBD1. CDR3 length: 13 amino acids. In germline, CDR1 is SGHRS, CDR2 YFSETQ. J lost 4 bases, V lost 4 bases, and 4 bases had no gene match. CDR3 nucleotide sequence: TGCGCCAGCAGCGGCAGGACAGGCACTGAAGCTTTCTTT. Protein sequence: CASSGRTGTEAFF.

This clonotype was detected many times. The genes are TRBV6-5 and TRBJ2-1; TRBD1 or TRBD2 may be the D gene (5 bases each). The length of the CDR3 is 16 residues. CDR1 and CDR2 from the germline V gene are MNHEY and SVGAGI. V dropped 0 bases and J dropped 6 bases, with 15 bases sitting between them. In DNA form, the CDR3 reads TGTGCCAGCAGTTACTCGCTGGGGGTTAGACCCAATGAGCAGTTCTTC. The encoded protein is CASSYSLGVRPNEQFF.

The sample holds many counts of this clonotype. V is TRBV6-5 and J is TRBJ2-1; D call uncertain. Germline CDR1 and CDR2: MNHEY and SVGAGI. The CDR3 length is 16 residues. The ends were cut back, 4 bases at V and 0 bases at J, with 13 bases in the middle. Here the CDR3 DNA reads TGTGCCAGCAGTTTTCTCCGCCTTAGCTCCTACAATGAGCAGTTCTTC. Translated, it gives CASSFLRLSSYNEQFF.

The V call is TRBV6-2 or TRBV6-3, the J call TRBJ1-1; D is possibly TRBD1 (6 bases). There are 14 residues in the CDR3. The germline V gene has CDR1 MNHEY and CDR2 SVGEGT. Deletions cut 6 bases from V and 6 bases from J, with 17 bases between. CDR3 sequence: CASRTITGTPEAFF. The CDR3 nucleotides are TGTGCCAGCAGAACTATTACAGGGACGCCTGAAGCTTTCTTT.

This clonotype was counted many times. The CDR3 region is CASQGTSGRYNEQFF. The CDR3 nucleotides are TGTGCCTCTCAAGGGACTAGCGGGAGATATAATGAGCAGTTCTTC. The J gene is TRBJ2-1, the V gene TRBV6-1; 14 bases agree with TRBD2. V dropped 11 bases and J dropped 7; count of bases not matched to a gene: 10. This CDR3 is built from 15 residues. Germline assignment: CDR1 MNHNS and CDR2 SASEGT.